Below are 14 T cell receptor beta chains sequenced from a single sample in a study of T cell changes during pregnancy in multiple sclerosis. Generated by immunoSEQ multiplex PCR, the TCRdb table keeps only in-frame clones and is missing some. The sample consists of tens of thousands of clones, 92% of them appearing once. Here the sequenced sample was peripheral blood, taken in the second trimester of pregnancy. All receptors come from a female donor in good health, enrolled as a control in a pregnancy study.

The chain uses TRBV4-2 and TRBJ2-7, with a tentative D call TRBD2 (5 bases). Trimming took off 0 bases at V and 1 base at J, with 10 bases between the two ends. Germline assignment: CDR1 LGHNA and CDR2 YNFKEQ. The CDR3 loop spans 15 amino acids. This chain's CDR3 is CASSQDKRRSYEQYF. CDR3 nucleotide sequence: TGTGCCAGCAGCCAAGATAAGAGGAGGTCCTACGAGCAGTACTTC.

The genes are TRBV6-5 and TRBJ2-5, with TRBD2 as a possible D gene (6 bases). This CDR3 is 14 amino acids long. The germline CDR1 and CDR2 sequences are MNHEY and SVGAGI. Trimming took off 0 bases at V and 2 bases at J, with 7 bases between the two ends. This CDR3 is CASSYSRGQETQYF. CDR3 DNA: TGTGCCAGCAGTTACTCACGGGGGCAAGAGACCCAGTACTTC.

The rearrangement uses TRBV6-4 and TRBJ2-5, with TRBD1 matching 7 bases. This CDR3 has 15 amino acids. Germline CDR1 MRHNA, CDR2 SNTAGT. The junction had 8 bases not matched to a gene; V was cut back by 3 bases and J by 4 bases. The DNA for the CDR3 is TGTGCCAGCAGTGAAACAGGGGCAGGGACAGAGACCCAGTACTTC. It specifies CASSETGAGTETQYF.

CDR3 residues: CASSYRTGGDTQYF. The CDR3 DNA reads as TGTGCCAGCAGCTACCGGACAGGCGGAGATACGCAGTATTTT. The gene calls are TRBV7-2 and TRBJ2-3, with TRBD1 identical over 7 bases. The CDR3 has 14 residues. Trimming took 4 bases from V and 5 from J; bases not matched to a gene: 6. Germline CDR1 and CDR2: SGHTA and FQGNSA.

The rearrangement links TRBV18 to TRBJ2-1; 8 bases match TRBD2. J gave up 13 bases and V 7 bases, and 12 bases lay outside the gene matches. CDR3 size: 13 residues. The germline V gene encodes CDR1 KGHSH and CDR2 LQKENI. This CDR3 reads CASLRGNSGAQFF. DNA for the CDR3: TGTGCCAGCTTGCGGGGTAATAGCGGGGCCCAGTTCTTC.

V usage is TRBV5-6 and J usage is TRBJ1-4, with TRBD1 matching 8 bases. CDR3 length equals 14 residues. CDR1 and CDR2 (germline): SGHDT, YYEEEE. The V gene end was trimmed by 2 bases and the J gene end by 6 bases; junction bases not matched to a gene: 3. The CDR3 bases are TGTGCCAGCAGCTTTGGACAGGGATATGAAAAACTGTTTTTT. Amino acids: CASSFGQGYEKLFF.

This sequence joins TRBV9 and TRBJ1-2; possible D gene TRBD1, 5 bases. The CDR3 extends over 18 amino acids. Germline CDR1 SGDLS, CDR2 YYNGEE. Trimming took 0 bases from V and 0 from J, leaving 18 bases between them. As DNA, the CDR3 is TGTGCCAGCAGCGTAGATTGGGGAGGCGGGGACGCTAACTATGGCTACACCTTC. It specifies CASSVDWGGGDANYGYTF.

This chain joins TRBV19 and TRBJ2-7; 7 bases map to TRBD1. Germline V gene sequence: CDR1 LNHDA, CDR2 SQIVND (reference sequence). The CDR3 sequence is 14 residues long. Germline trimming cut 1 base from V and 5 bases from J; bases unmatched to any gene: 5. DNA for the CDR3: TGTGCCAGTAGTATAGCAGGGGGAAGCAACGAGCAGTACTTC. Translation gives CASSIAGGSNEQYF.

The chain uses TRBV11-2 and TRBJ1-4; the D gene is possibly TRBD1 (5 bases). From germline, CDR1 is SGHAT and CDR2 FQNNGV. This CDR3 spans 15 amino acids. V gave up 5 bases and J gave up 3 bases, with 13 bases separating them. The CDR3 sequence is CASSLDLGANEKLFF. Here the CDR3 DNA reads TGTGCCAGCAGCCTCGACCTAGGGGCTAATGAAAAACTGTTTTTT.

This clone was recorded only once. This chain uses TRBV7-8 with TRBJ2-1, with TRBD1 matching 7 bases. The J segment lost 4 bases and the V segment lost 6 bases, leaving 9 bases of the junction unmatched. The germline V gene has CDR1 SGHVS and CDR2 FQNEAQ. The CDR3 length is 15 residues. CDR3 nucleotide sequence: TGTGCCAGCAGGGTAACCGGGACAGCATACAATGAGCAGTTCTTC. Amino acids: CASRVTGTAYNEQFF.

This clone occurred once. The rearrangement links TRBV6-6 to TRBJ2-7; the D is unclear. This CDR3 has 13 amino acids. Trimming removed 2 bases from V and 5 bases from J, with 10 bases in between. Germline values: CDR1 MNHNY, CDR2 SVGAGI (reference sequence). The CDR3 reads CASSYLYSDEQYF. CDR3 coding DNA: TGTGCCAGCAGTTACCTGTATTCGGACGAGCAGTACTTC.

This clone was found a few times. V gene TRBV19 combines with J gene TRBJ2-7; 7 bases are shared with TRBD1. From germline, CDR1 is LNHDA and CDR2 SQIVND (reference sequence). V lost 3 bases to trimming and J lost 2 bases; unmatched junction nucleotides: 1. The CDR3 is 13 amino acids. CDR3 protein: CASSMRGPYEQYF. The CDR3 DNA is TGTGCCAGTAGTATGAGGGGGCCCTACGAGCAGTACTTC.

The V gene is TRBV5-6, the J gene TRBJ2-7, with D possibly being TRBD2 (7 bases). The CDR3 spans 15 residues. Between the trimmed V and J ends, which lost 2 bases and 5 bases, there was a span of 17 bases. The germline CDR1 and CDR2 sequences are SGHDT and YYEEEE. The CDR3 reads CASSFLSGGQNEQYF. CDR3 DNA: TGTGCCAGCAGCTTTCTCTCCGGGGGGCAAAACGAGCAGTACTTC.

The rearrangement uses TRBV23-1 and TRBJ2-7, with 11 nucleotides matching TRBD2. TRBV23-1 is marked as an open reading frame, function uncertain. CDR3 length: 16 amino acids. V dropped 0 bases and J dropped 6; count of bases not matched to a gene: 7. The DNA for the CDR3 is TGCGCCAGCAGTCAATCGGGTCAGACTAGCGGGATCGAGCAGTACTTC. This gives the protein CASSQSGQTSGIEQYF.